The 28 T cell receptor beta chains below all came from one sample that was sequenced in a study of cytomegalovirus exposure and HLA in healthy donors. Assay used: immunoSEQ multiplex PCR; TCRdb lists only in-frame clones, some missing. The data hold about 150,000 clones, with less than 90% observed a single time. The sequencing sample was made of PBMCs. The source is a man aged 18 to 29 in good health and CMV-seropositive.

The V and J genes are TRBV30 and TRBJ1-2; tentative D call: TRBD1 (5 bases). CDR3 length: 13 amino acids. Trimming took 0 bases from V and 7 from J, leaving 12 bases between them. CDR1 and CDR2 (germline): GTSNPN, SVGIG (reference sequence). The CDR3 DNA follows: TGTGCCTGGAGTGTTCAGAGGAGGGGTGGCTACACCTTC. Encoded protein: CAWSVQRRGGYTF.

V and J are TRBV4-3 and TRBJ1-4, with TRBD1 identical over 9 bases. From germline, CDR1 is LGHNA and CDR2 YSLEER. The CDR3 has 15 residues. After removal of 0 bases from V and 8 bases from J, the junction contained 4 bases not matched to a gene. CDR3 nucleotide sequence: TGCGCCAGCAGCCAAGATGGGGACAGGGACGAAAAACTGTTTTTT. Its protein is CASSQDGDRDEKLFF.

The J gene is TRBJ1-2, the V gene TRBV21-1; the table's D call TRBD1 went unverified against the DNA. TRBV21-1 is labeled a pseudogene. This CDR3 is 14 amino acids long. The DNA of the CDR3 is TGTGCCAGCAGCAAAGCGCAGTCTAACTATGGCTACACCTTC. As protein: CASSKAQSNYGYTF.

The V and J genes are TRBV27 and TRBJ2-2, with TRBD1 matching over 8 bases. Germline loops: CDR1 MNHEY, CDR2 SMNVEV (reference sequence). This CDR3 comprises 15 residues. V dropped 5 bases and J dropped 6; count of bases not matched to a gene: 8. The chain's CDR3 is CASSPGQGSAGELFF. The CDR3 DNA reads as TGTGCCAGCAGTCCCGGACAGGGAAGTGCCGGGGAGCTGTTTTTT.

This chain uses TRBV25-1 with TRBJ2-7; D might be TRBD2 (5 bases). The V gene lost 7 bases and the J gene lost 3 bases, with 16 bases spanning the gap. The CDR3 spans 14 residues. Germline V gene data show CDR1 as MGHDK and CDR2 as SYGVNS. The CDR3 region is CASTPKMGSYEQYF. The CDR3 coding sequence is TGTGCCAGCACCCCCAAGATGGGGAGCTACGAGCAGTACTTC.

The CDR3 region has the DNA TGTGCCAGCAGTCCGGGGGGCAATCAGCCCCAGCATTTT. It encodes CASSPGGNQPQHF. V is TRBV9 and J is TRBJ1-5, with a possible D match to TRBD1 (5 bases). V was shortened by 5 bases and J by 2 bases, with 8 bases between the two germline ends. The CDR3 loop spans 13 amino acids. The germline gives CDR1 SGDLS, CDR2 YYNGEE.

The chain uses TRBV18 and TRBJ2-5; 8 nucleotides match TRBD1. The CDR3 is made up of 14 amino acids. Germline V gives CDR1 KGHSH, CDR2 LQKENI. V shed 3 bases and J 1 base; nucleotides not matched to a gene: 1. CDR3 amino acids: CASSPQGAQETQYF. CDR3 bases: TGTGCCAGCTCACCGCAGGGGGCCCAAGAGACCCAGTACTTC.

V is TRBV7-9 and J is TRBJ2-1; D unresolved. V was trimmed by 3 bases and J by 6 bases, leaving 12 bases between them. The CDR3 is 14 amino acids. CDR1 is SEHNR and CDR2 is FQNEAQ in the germline V gene (reference sequence). The CDR3 loop reads CASSFLFSSNEQFF. The CDR3 DNA reads TGTGCCAGCAGCTTTCTTTTTAGTTCCAATGAGCAGTTCTTC.

The DNA for the CDR3 is TGTGCCAGCAGGGCCTACAGGGAAGGGAGGCAGTACTTC. Amino acids: CASRAYREGRQYF. The chain recombines TRBV6-5 with TRBJ2-7; perhaps TRBD1 as D (6 bases). This CDR3 comprises 13 residues. The V end was cut by 6 bases, the J end by 9 bases, with 18 bases between. The germline CDR1 and CDR2 sequences are MNHEY and SVGAGI.

The V gene is TRBV19, the J gene TRBJ2-2; D is possibly TRBD2 (6 bases). The CDR3 is 14 amino acids. The germline V gene encodes CDR1 LNHDA and CDR2 SQIVND (reference sequence). The V gene lost 10 bases and the J gene lost 8 bases, with 20 bases spanning the gap. In nucleotides, the CDR3 is TGTGCCACAACGGCCGAGACTAGGGAAGGGGAGCTGTTTTTT. The encoded protein is CATTAETREGELFF.

This chain connects TRBV13 to TRBJ2-7; tentative D call: TRBD1 (8 bases). The CDR3 covers 17 residues. V lost 4 bases to trimming and J lost 5 bases, with 24 bases between them. Germline CDR1 and CDR2: PRHDT and FYEKMQ (reference sequence). CDR3 DNA: TGTGCCAGCAGCTCAATTGGGGGGGGACAGGTGGACGACGAGCAGTACTTC. Translating it yields CASSSIGGGQVDDEQYF.

This clone was seen only once. This chain connects TRBV13 to TRBJ2-1, with 13 bases fitting TRBD2. CDR1 PRHDT and CDR2 FYEKMQ come from the germline V gene (reference sequence). The CDR3 is made up of 21 amino acids. Trimming removed 2 bases from V and 8 bases from J; junction bases left unmatched: 21. CDR3: CASSLKTVLVTSGRAGDEQFF. The CDR3 coding sequence is TGTGCCAGCAGCTTAAAGACAGTTCTAGTCACTAGCGGGAGGGCCGGGGATGAGCAGTTCTTC.

The chain is built from TRBV20-1 and TRBJ2-5; no reliable D call. CDR1 and CDR2 (germline): DFQATT, SNEGSKA (reference sequence). The CDR3 covers 11 residues. V gave up 7 bases and J gave up 5 bases, with 11 bases separating them. The CDR3 here is CSGSVRETQYF. CDR3 nucleotides: TGCAGTGGTTCCGTCCGGGAGACCCAGTACTTC.

The rearrangement joins TRBV19 to TRBJ2-1, with 10 positions matching TRBD2. This CDR3 is built from 15 residues. In germline, CDR1 is LNHDA, CDR2 SQIVND (reference sequence). Unmatched junction bases numbered 12, after V lost 7 bases and J lost 9 bases. The DNA of the CDR3 is TGTGCCAGTACCCCGCGGGGACTAGCGTCGGGTGAGCAGTTCTTC. Its translation: CASTPRGLASGEQFF.

The chain employs TRBV6-1 and TRBJ2-5; 10 bases map to TRBD2. Gene TRBJ2-7 matches the end of the DNA better, so the J call may be wrong. CDR1 and CDR2 (germline): MNHNS, SASEGT. The CDR3 runs 17 residues. CDR3 in DNA: TGTGCCAGCAGTGGGGGGACTAGCGCTTTGGTAGCCTACGAGCAGTACTTC. It is translated as CASSGGTSALVAYEQYF.

V usage is TRBV11-2 and J usage is TRBJ1-4; TRBD1 aligns across 7 bases. The CDR3 is made up of 16 amino acids. The V gene's germline CDR1 is SGHAT and CDR2 FQNNGV. Unmatched junction bases numbered 9, after V lost 0 bases and J lost 8 bases. CDR3 nucleotide sequence: TGTGCCAGCAGCTTAGAGGTGACAGGGTTTGGGGAAAAACTGTTTTTT. Translating gives CASSLEVTGFGEKLFF.

J is TRBJ1-2 and V is TRBV4-1; possible D gene TRBD1, 6 bases. With 7 bases removed from V and 0 bases from J, the gap between germline ends came to 30 bases. Germline V gene lookup returns CDR1 MGHRA and CDR2 YSYEKL. There are 20 residues in the CDR3. The CDR3 nucleotides read TGCGCCAGCACCCCTACCGGGGGGGCCCCTGGCTTTATGACTAACTATGGCTACACCTTC. It translates to CASTPTGGAPGFMTNYGYTF.

V and J are TRBV27 and TRBJ2-7; 10 positions agree with TRBD1. Germline loops: CDR1 MNHEY, CDR2 SMNVEV (reference sequence). J was trimmed by 5 bases and V by 1 base; bases with no gene match: 8. The CDR3 spans 16 residues. This CDR3 is CASSLFPRDRGDEQYF. CDR3 DNA: TGTGCCAGCAGTTTATTCCCCCGGGACAGGGGTGACGAGCAGTACTTC.

This clone was observed a few times. The chain employs TRBV9 and TRBJ1-1; a possible D gene is TRBD1 (5 bases). Per the germline V gene, CDR1 is SGDLS and CDR2 is YYNGEE. This CDR3 spans 13 amino acids. The ends were cut back, 4 bases at V and 7 bases at J, with 14 bases in the middle. CDR3 sequence: CASSPRVADEAFF. Written as DNA, the CDR3 is TGTGCCAGCAGCCCCAGGGTTGCTGATGAAGCTTTCTTT.

The table lists this clone with a count of one. The chain carries TRBV9 and TRBJ2-6, with 9 bases that match TRBD1. This CDR3 is 16 amino acids long. The ends lost 5 bases at V and 0 bases at J; junction bases unmatched: 3. Germline V gene lookup returns CDR1 SGDLS and CDR2 YYNGEE. As DNA, the CDR3 is TGTGCCAGCAGGGGACAGGGAGGCTCTGGGGCCAACGTCCTGACTTTC. Translation gives CASRGQGGSGANVLTF.

V and J are TRBV7-2 and TRBJ1-1, with 11 bases that match TRBD1. CDR1 SGHTA and CDR2 FQGNSA come from the germline V gene. This CDR3 is built from 15 residues. Trimming at V came to 3 bases and at J to 8 bases, leaving 8 bases not matched to a gene. Written as DNA, the CDR3 is TGTGCCAGCAGCTTGGGACAGGGGGGAGAGCACGAAGCTTTCTTT. Its protein is CASSLGQGGEHEAFF.

This clone was seen only once. The chain employs TRBV2 and TRBJ1-2; D ambiguous. Germline V gene sequence: CDR1 SNHLY, CDR2 FYNNEI. This CDR3 is 14 amino acids long. The V end was cut by 6 bases, the J end by 3 bases, with 14 bases between. CDR3 bases: TGTGCCAGCAGCGCCCAAAGGAGTGACTATGGCTACACCTTC. Translation: CASSAQRSDYGYTF.

The gene calls are TRBV19 and TRBJ1-1; D is possibly TRBD1 (6 bases). CDR1 LNHDA and CDR2 SQIVND come from the germline V gene (reference sequence). The CDR3 length is 15 residues. V was pared by 3 bases and J by 3 bases, with 14 bases between. The CDR3 region is CASSIDRTGYTEAFF. The CDR3 DNA sequence: TGTGCCAGTAGTATCGACAGGACGGGTTACACTGAAGCTTTCTTT. Based on the CDR3 plus reference TRBV19 and TRBJ1-1, the full variable domain is DGGITQSPKYLFRKEGQNVTLSCEQNLNHDAMYWYRQDPGQGLRLIYYSQIVNDFQKGDIAEGYSVSREKKESFPLTVTSAQKNPTAFYLCASSIDRTGYTEAFFGQGTRLTVV.

This clone showed up just once. This chain joins TRBV7-3 and TRBJ2-7; 13 nucleotides match TRBD2. The ends lost 4 bases at V and 3 bases at J; junction bases unmatched: 3. The CDR3 is 15 amino acids. In germline, CDR1 is SGHTA, CDR2 FQGTGA. The CDR3 DNA sequence: TGTGCCAGCAGCTCGGGACTAGCGGGGAACTACGAGCAGTACTTC. Translating it yields CASSSGLAGNYEQYF.

The chain combines TRBV6-5 with TRBJ2-1; 11 positions match TRBD2. The CDR3 extends over 15 amino acids. V shed 6 bases, J shed 5 bases, and the junction held 6 bases outside the gene matches. CDR1 MNHEY and CDR2 SVGAGI come from the germline V gene. The CDR3: CASRLTSGENNEQFF. CDR3 sequence (DNA): TGTGCCAGCAGACTGACTAGCGGGGAAAACAATGAGCAGTTCTTC.

This clone was seen once. J is TRBJ2-7 and V is TRBV7-9; TRBD2 aligns across 11 bases. V was clipped by 7 bases and J by 3 bases; unmatched bases: 5. Germline CDR1 is SEHNR and CDR2 is FQNEAQ (reference sequence). The CDR3 contains 14 residues. Written as DNA, the CDR3 is TGTGCCAGCACCGTACTAGCGGGAGACTACGAGCAGTACTTC. It specifies CASTVLAGDYEQYF.

This clone was observed a single time. The chain couples TRBV27 to TRBJ1-5, with a tentative D call TRBD1 (5 bases). The CDR3 is 12 amino acids. V was pared by 8 bases and J by 7 bases, with 12 bases between. Germline assignment: CDR1 MNHEY and CDR2 SMNVEV (reference sequence). This chain's CDR3 is CASGQGQQPQHF. Written as DNA, the CDR3 is TGTGCCAGCGGGCAGGGTCAGCAGCCCCAGCATTTT.

The genes are TRBV4-3 and TRBJ2-3; 9 positions agree with TRBD2. Unmatched junction bases numbered 4, after V lost 3 bases and J lost 3 bases. Germline V CDR1 and CDR2: LGHNA, YSLEER. This CDR3 is 15 amino acids long. Here the CDR3 reads CASSHRRGGTDTQYF. CDR3 in DNA: TGCGCCAGCAGCCACCGGCGGGGGGGAACAGATACGCAGTATTTT.